These 30 T cell receptor beta chains originate from one sample sequenced in a study of blood T cell repertoires in COVID-19. TCRdb's table, derived via immunoSEQ multiplex PCR, lists solely in-frame clones and lacks some. The data contain about 150,000 clones, roughly nine tenths of them seen just once; the ten biggest clones take up about 4.2%. The sequenced sample was peripheral blood. The origin of the receptors is a woman aged 55-75 years with active or convalescent COVID-19.

The V call is TRBV7-6, the J call TRBJ1-4; 7 positions agree with TRBD1. This CDR3 contains 17 residues. The germline CDR1 and CDR2 sequences are SGHVS and FNYEAQ. V gave up 3 bases and J gave up 4 bases; unmatched junction bases: 11. The CDR3 coding sequence is TGTGCCAGCAGCTTGACCCTTCAGGGGGTTAATAATGAAAAACTGTTTTTT. Encoded protein: CASSLTLQGVNNEKLFF.

The chain recombines TRBV6-5 with TRBJ2-1, with 8 bases matching TRBD1. Germline trimming cut 2 bases from V and 5 bases from J; bases unmatched to any gene: 5. Germline loops: CDR1 MNHEY, CDR2 SVGAGI. This CDR3 has 15 amino acids. CDR3 sequence: CASSYGQGRHNEQFF. Here the CDR3 DNA reads TGTGCCAGCAGTTACGGACAGGGCCGACACAATGAGCAGTTCTTC.

The chain employs TRBV5-1 and TRBJ2-2; TRBD1 matches at 7 bases. The germline gives CDR1 SGHRS, CDR2 YFSETQ. J gave up 0 bases and V 6 bases, and 5 bases lay outside the gene matches. The CDR3 is 15 residues long. Written as DNA, the CDR3 is TGCGCCAGCAACACAGGGGCGGCGAACACCGGGGAGCTGTTTTTT. Translation gives CASNTGAANTGELFF.

The chain is built from TRBV18 and TRBJ2-3, with D possibly matching TRBD2 (7 bases). The CDR3 totals 14 residues. Germline loops: CDR1 KGHSH, CDR2 LQKENI. V lost 0 bases and J lost 6, with 10 bases in between. CDR3 amino acids: CASSPPGGRDTQYF. The CDR3 DNA reads as TGTGCCAGCTCACCACCCGGGGGGCGGGATACGCAGTATTTT.

The chain is built from TRBV7-2 and TRBJ1-2; D not certain. Germline V gives CDR1 SGHTA, CDR2 FQGNSA. V lost 5 bases to trimming and J lost 5 bases, with 9 bases between them. The CDR3 is 12 amino acids. DNA of the CDR3: TGTGCCAGCAGCGAGAGGGATTATGGCTACACCTTC. It is translated as CASSERDYGYTF.

Only one count was recorded for this clone. The V call is TRBV7-9, the J call TRBJ1-2; TRBD1 agrees at 7 bases. The V segment lost 5 bases and the J segment 4 bases; nucleotides outside the gene matches: 7. The germline V gene encodes CDR1 SEHNR and CDR2 FQNEAQ (reference sequence). CDR3 length: 14 amino acids. The CDR3 bases are TGTGCCAGCAGCCATACAGGGGATACCTATGGCTACACCTTC. Its protein product is CASSHTGDTYGYTF.

The genes are TRBV6-2 or TRBV6-3 and TRBJ2-1, with TRBD2 matching over 11 bases. The CDR3 has 16 amino acids. Germline CDR1 and CDR2: MNHEY and SVGEGT. Germline trimming cut 3 bases from V and 4 bases from J; bases unmatched to any gene: 5. The CDR3 loop reads CASSYRLAGPYNEQFF. The CDR3 coding sequence is TGTGCCAGCAGTTATCGACTAGCGGGGCCGTACAATGAGCAGTTCTTC.

J is TRBJ2-1 and V is TRBV7-6; weak D call: TRBD1 (7 bases). The CDR3 runs to 13 residues. CDR1 is SGHVS, CDR2 FNYEAQ, per germline. V dropped 5 bases and J dropped 4 bases, with 9 bases sitting between them. DNA of the CDR3: TGTGCCAGCAGCCCAGGGGGGTACAATGAGCAGTTCTTC. It encodes CASSPGGYNEQFF.

This clone was detected once. In nucleotides, the CDR3 is TGTGCCAGCAGTTTCAGGGACAGGGCCCCCAACAGCAATCAGCCCCAGCATTTT. Its translation: CASSFRDRAPNSNQPQHF. The genes are TRBV28 and TRBJ1-5; TRBD1 matches at 9 bases. From germline, CDR1 is MDHEN and CDR2 SYDVKM. This CDR3 contains 18 residues. J lost 1 base, V lost 3 bases, and 10 bases had no gene match.

CDR3 DNA sequence: TGCGCCAGCAGTGAGAATAGCGGGGGGCGAGGGACCCAGTACTTC. It encodes CASSENSGGRGTQYF. The V gene is TRBV10-2, the J gene TRBJ2-5; 10 bases line up with TRBD2. This CDR3 is 15 amino acids long. Per the germline V gene, CDR1 is WSHSY and CDR2 is SAAADI. Trimming removed 2 bases from V and 7 bases from J; junction bases left unmatched: 7.

The rearrangement joins TRBV12-3 or TRBV12-4 to TRBJ2-5, with TRBD1 matching over 10 bases. V shed 6 bases and J 4 bases; nucleotides not matched to a gene: 2. This CDR3 comprises 13 residues. The CDR3 DNA follows: TGTGCCAGCAGATGGGACAGGGGAGAGACCCAGTACTTC. Translated: CASRWDRGETQYF.

The chain joins TRBV11-2 to TRBJ2-3, with 7 bases matching TRBD2. The CDR3 is 15 amino acids. The junction had 7 bases not matched to a gene; V was cut back by 6 bases and J by 1 base. Germline lookup yields CDR1 SGHAT and CDR2 FQNNGV. CDR3 DNA sequence: TGTGCCAGCAGGACGATACGGGGGGGCACAGATACGCAGTATTTT. Its protein is CASRTIRGGTDTQYF.

The chain carries TRBV9 and TRBJ2-1; TRBD2 matches at 11 bases. V shed 4 bases and J 5 bases; nucleotides not matched to a gene: 5. CDR3 length: 15 amino acids. Germline V gene data show CDR1 as SGDLS and CDR2 as YYNGEE. Here the CDR3 DNA reads TGTGCCAGCAGCCCGGGACTAGCGGCAAACAATGAGCAGTTCTTC. The encoded protein is CASSPGLAANNEQFF.

The chain joins TRBV6-6 to TRBJ2-7, with a tentative D call TRBD1 (6 bases). This CDR3 is 11 amino acids long. Germline values: CDR1 MNHNY, CDR2 SVGAGI (reference sequence). Trimming cost V 8 bases and J 4 bases, with 9 bases left between them. The CDR3 sequence: CASGQRYEQYF. As DNA, the CDR3 is TGTGCCAGCGGACAGAGGTACGAGCAGTACTTC.

This sequence joins TRBV7-2 and TRBJ2-7, with TRBD1 as a possible D gene (5 bases). Germline loops: CDR1 SGHTA, CDR2 FQGNSA. Trimming pared 1 base from V and 6 bases from J, leaving 16 bases between. CDR3 length equals 15 residues. CDR3 in DNA: TGTGCCAGCAGCTTAGTTGGGGCCGGCGCCGTCGAGCAGTACTTC. Residues: CASSLVGAGAVEQYF.

This chain links TRBV7-8 with TRBJ1-2; D ambiguous. The germline V gene has CDR1 SGHVS and CDR2 FQNEAQ. CDR3 size: 13 residues. The germline V and J ends were trimmed by 5 bases and 4 bases, with 11 bases remaining between them. The DNA for the CDR3 is TGTGCCAGCAGCCGGGAGGAGGGCTATGGCTACACCTTC. This codes for CASSREEGYGYTF.

V and J are TRBV15 and TRBJ1-3; TRBD1 agrees at 9 bases. V shed 6 bases, J shed 0 bases, and the junction held 0 bases outside the gene matches. Looked up from germline, CDR1 is LNHNV and CDR2 is YYDKDF (reference sequence). CDR3 length: 14 residues. The chain's CDR3 is CATRTGGSGNTIYF. The CDR3 nucleotides are TGTGCCACCAGGACAGGGGGCTCTGGAAACACCATATATTTT.

The chain has TRBV18 and TRBJ2-7; a weak D match, TRBD2 (6 bases). Germline loops: CDR1 KGHSH, CDR2 LQKENI. The CDR3 runs 13 residues. V was trimmed by 6 bases and J by 7 bases, leaving 16 bases between them. This chain's CDR3 is CASSLGGSREQYF. In DNA, the CDR3 is TGTGCCAGCTCCCTAGGAGGGTCCCGTGAGCAGTACTTC.

The chain couples TRBV7-2 to TRBJ1-2, with D perhaps matching TRBD1 (6 bases). CDR3 length: 16 residues. Germline V gives CDR1 SGHTA, CDR2 FQGNSA. The ends were cut back, 6 bases at V and 0 bases at J, with 17 bases in the middle. This chain's CDR3 is CASSIIQGVANYGYTF. The DNA for the CDR3 is TGTGCCAGCAGTATTATACAGGGAGTTGCTAACTATGGCTACACCTTC.

This rearrangement joins TRBV18 to TRBJ2-1, with TRBD2 as a possible D gene (6 bases). This CDR3 region has 16 residues. Trimming took 3 bases from V and 9 from J, leaving 21 bases between them. The germline CDR1 and CDR2 sequences are KGHSH and LQKENI. The CDR3 region is CASSPPGLNPWGEQFF. In DNA, the CDR3 is TGTGCCAGCTCACCCCCGGGACTCAATCCGTGGGGTGAGCAGTTCTTC.

The V gene is TRBV6-1, the J gene TRBJ1-3; unclear D gene. Trimming removed 3 bases from V and 4 bases from J, with 16 bases in between. From germline, CDR1 is MNHNS and CDR2 SASEGT. CDR3 length equals 16 residues. The CDR3 loop is CASSDYGQAEGNTIYF. As DNA, the CDR3 is TGTGCCAGCAGTGATTATGGTCAGGCCGAGGGAAACACCATATATTTT.

The rearrangement links TRBV24-1 to TRBJ2-1; no reliable D call. Germline V gene lookup returns CDR1 KGHDR and CDR2 SFDVKD. The V end was cut by 2 bases, the J end by 5 bases, with 9 bases between. CDR3 length equals 14 residues. For the CDR3, the DNA is TGTGCCACCAGTGATTCCCTCTTCCACAATGAGCAGTTCTTC. This translates into CATSDSLFHNEQFF.

This sequence joins TRBV30 and TRBJ2-5; the D gene is possibly TRBD2 (7 bases). V was pared by 2 bases and J by 5 bases, with 24 bases between. CDR1 GTSNPN and CDR2 SVGIG come from the germline V gene (reference sequence). The CDR3 runs 17 residues. The CDR3 nucleotides are TGTGCCTGGAGTAGTAGGGGGGGAACAGGGCTTAAGGAGACCCAGTACTTC. Amino acids: CAWSSRGGTGLKETQYF.

The rearrangement links TRBV21-1 to TRBJ1-2. TRBV21-1 is reported as a pseudogene. CDR3 length equals 13 residues. In DNA, the CDR3 is TGTGCCAGCAGCAAGAGGGTACCCTATGGCTACACCTTC. This translates into CASSKRVPYGYTF.

This clone was seen only a few times. This chain uses TRBV5-4 with TRBJ2-1, with D unclear. This CDR3 is built from 14 residues. Germline loops: CDR1 SGHNT, CDR2 YYREEE (reference sequence). Deletions cut 0 bases from V and 5 bases from J, with 9 bases between. The CDR3 spells CASSLDHLDNEQFF. The CDR3 DNA reads as TGTGCCAGCAGCTTGGACCACTTGGACAATGAGCAGTTCTTC.

CDR3 sequence (DNA): TGCGCCAGCACCCGGGACACCAGGGGGGACTTCTATGGCTACACCTTC. It codes for CASTRDTRGDFYGYTF. The V gene is TRBV5-1, the J gene TRBJ1-2, with 7 bases matching TRBD1. The CDR3 consists of 16 residues. Unmatched junction bases numbered 15, after V lost 6 bases and J lost 4 bases. CDR1 and CDR2 from the germline V gene are SGHRS and YFSETQ.

This rearrangement joins TRBV29-1 to TRBJ1-5; D is undetermined. This CDR3 contains 12 residues. CDR1 is SQVTM and CDR2 is ANQGSEA in the germline V gene. Trimming stripped 7 bases from V and 7 bases from J, with 14 bases between. This CDR3 is CSAGEVEQPQHF. DNA of the CDR3: TGCAGCGCCGGGGAAGTGGAACAGCCCCAGCATTTT.

The CDR3 DNA reads TGTGCCAGCAGCGCAGGACAGGGGGGTGGGTTCGGTGGCTACACCTTC. Translation: CASSAGQGGGFGGYTF. The genes are TRBV7-2 and TRBJ1-2, with 10 positions matching TRBD1. The CDR3 sequence is 16 residues long. CDR1 is SGHTA and CDR2 is FQGNSA in the germline V gene. J was trimmed by 7 bases and V by 5 bases; bases with no gene match: 13.

This chain links TRBV19 with TRBJ2-7, with TRBD1 as a possible D gene (5 bases). CDR1 and CDR2 from the germline V gene are LNHDA and SQIVND (reference sequence). Trimming removed 9 bases at V and 2 bases at J, with 20 bases between. The CDR3 extends over 15 amino acids. CDR3 nucleotide sequence: TGTGCCAGCCAGGGTGGAAGTGAGAGTGCCTACGAGCAGTACTTC. Its protein is CASQGGSESAYEQYF. Filled out from reference TRBV19 and TRBJ2-7, the complete variable domain reads DGGITQSPKYLFRKEGQNVTLSCEQNLNHDAMYWYRQDPGQGLRLIYYSQIVNDFQKGDIAEGYSVSREKKESFPLTVTSAQKNPTAFYLCASQGGSESAYEQYFGPGTRLTVT.

The chain carries TRBV6-6 and TRBJ1-1; 8 positions agree with TRBD1. CDR3 size: 16 residues. V lost 2 bases to trimming and J lost 1 base; unmatched junction nucleotides: 6. Germline CDR1 and CDR2: MNHNY and SVGAGI (reference sequence). CDR3 in amino acids: CASSYGAGGGNTEAFF. CDR3 DNA: TGTGCCAGCAGTTACGGCGCAGGGGGCGGGAACACTGAAGCTTTCTTT.